The present entry profiles one T cell receptor beta chain with its context. Its antigen is still unknown. V was clipped by 4 bases and J by 5 bases; unmatched bases: 7. Per the germline V gene, CDR1 is MDHEN and CDR2 is SYDVKM. This CDR3 region has 14 residues. The data were obtained in a study of T cells after posttransplantation cyclophosphamide. Broader study findings: TRB overlap between skin or GI tissue T cells and blood was limited. Later post-transplant blood repertoires were often dominated by donor CD8+ memory clones. TRB clonality was highly associated with recipient CMV seropositivity and reactivation.

Sequencing used immunoSEQ multiplex PCR; TCRdb keeps in-frame clones, though not all of them. The sample records about 52,000 clones, 94% being singletons. On the day of bone marrow donation, the related graft donor provided peripheral blood. The source material was PBMCs. The clonotype comes from a woman aged 30 to 39 in good health and a related stem cell transplant donor. The J gene is TRBJ1-2, the V gene TRBV28; TRBD1 aligns across 7 bases. As DNA, the CDR3 is TGTGCCAGCAGTTCCCCGGGACAGCTTTATGGCTACACCTTC. Amino acids: CASSSPGQLYGYTF.